This paragraph covers one TCR beta chain sequence. V dropped 3 bases and J dropped 6 bases, with 12 bases sitting between them. The germline gives CDR1 MDHEN, CDR2 SYDVKM. This CDR3 contains 13 residues. Authors' data handling: Counts of nucleated cells, estimated from reference gene primer amplification, were obtained. TCRdb keeps only in-frame clones here, not all; method: immunoSEQ multiplex PCR. V, J and clone size are those of that table, while D and trimming were read from the DNA. Among approximately 94,000 clones listed, over 80% were seen once. This sample was taken from a study of blood T cell repertoires in COVID-19. Study-wide background: Sources were T cells, B-cell-depleted T cells, or PBMCs; the material itself was cDNA or gDNA.

The chain links TRBV28 to TRBJ2-7, with D maybe TRBD1 (6 bases). The sequenced sample was peripheral blood. The sequence was obtained from a woman in her forties or fifties in a cohort sampled during active COVID-19. The CDR3 is CASSFGTKGEQYF. In DNA, the CDR3 is TGTGCCAGCAGTTTCGGGACAAAAGGCGAGCAGTACTTC.